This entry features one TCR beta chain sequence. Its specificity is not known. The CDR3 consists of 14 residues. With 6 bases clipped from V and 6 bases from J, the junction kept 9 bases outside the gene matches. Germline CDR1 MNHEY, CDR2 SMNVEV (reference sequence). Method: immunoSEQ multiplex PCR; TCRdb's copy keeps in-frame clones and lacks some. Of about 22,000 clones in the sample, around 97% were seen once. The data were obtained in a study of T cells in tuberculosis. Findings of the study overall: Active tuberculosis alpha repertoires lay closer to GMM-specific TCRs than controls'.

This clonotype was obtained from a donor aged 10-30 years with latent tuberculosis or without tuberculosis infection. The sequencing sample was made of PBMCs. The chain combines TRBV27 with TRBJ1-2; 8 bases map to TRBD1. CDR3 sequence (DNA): TGTGCCAGCAGACCTGGCTCCAGGGGGCATGGCTACACCTTC. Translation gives CASRPGSRGHGYTF.